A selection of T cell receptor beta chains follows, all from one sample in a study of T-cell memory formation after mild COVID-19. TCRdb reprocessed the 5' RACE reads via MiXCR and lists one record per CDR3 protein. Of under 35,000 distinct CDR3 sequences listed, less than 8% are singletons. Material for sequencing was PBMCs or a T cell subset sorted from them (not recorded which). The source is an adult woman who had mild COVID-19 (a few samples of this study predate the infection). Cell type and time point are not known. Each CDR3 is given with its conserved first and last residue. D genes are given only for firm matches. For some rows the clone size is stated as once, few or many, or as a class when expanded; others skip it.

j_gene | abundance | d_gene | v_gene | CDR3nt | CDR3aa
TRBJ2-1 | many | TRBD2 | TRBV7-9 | TGTGCCAGCAGCTTAGCGGGAGGGCCCCATGAGCAGTTCTTC | CASSLAGGPHEQFF
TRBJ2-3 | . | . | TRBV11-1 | TGTGCCAGCAGCTTAAACGGAGGGGCGCGGTTCGCAGATACGCAGTATTTT | CASSLNGGARFADTQYF
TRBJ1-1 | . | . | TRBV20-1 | TGCAGTGCCCCCAGTGTGGCGAACACTGAAGCTTTCTTT | CSAPSVANTEAFF
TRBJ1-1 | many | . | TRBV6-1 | TGTGCCAGCAGTCACGAAGAGGGAACTGAAGCTTTCTTT | CASSHEEGTEAFF
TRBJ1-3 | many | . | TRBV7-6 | TGTGCCAGCAGCTTAGCGCGTCAGGTCGGAGGTGACACCATATATTTT | CASSLARQVGGDTIYF
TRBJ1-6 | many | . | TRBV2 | TGTGCCAGCAGTGAGAGGACGGTCAATAATTCACCCCTCCACTTT | CASSERTVNNSPLHF
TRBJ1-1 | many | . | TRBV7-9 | TGTGCCAGCAGCCGCGACAGATCCGAAGCTTTCTTT | CASSRDRSEAFF
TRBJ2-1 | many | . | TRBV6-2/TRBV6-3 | TGTGCCAGCAGTCCCAGGGCCGCGCGCGATGAGCAGTTCTTC | CASSPRAARDEQFF
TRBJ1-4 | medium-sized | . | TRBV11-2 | TGTGCCAGCAGCTTAGTCAACGTGGTTGTGGCTAATGAAAAACTGTTTTTT | CASSLVNVVVANEKLFF
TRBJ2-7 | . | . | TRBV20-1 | TGCAGTGCTAGATTCCAGGGTCACTACGAGCAGTACTTC | CSARFQGHYEQYF